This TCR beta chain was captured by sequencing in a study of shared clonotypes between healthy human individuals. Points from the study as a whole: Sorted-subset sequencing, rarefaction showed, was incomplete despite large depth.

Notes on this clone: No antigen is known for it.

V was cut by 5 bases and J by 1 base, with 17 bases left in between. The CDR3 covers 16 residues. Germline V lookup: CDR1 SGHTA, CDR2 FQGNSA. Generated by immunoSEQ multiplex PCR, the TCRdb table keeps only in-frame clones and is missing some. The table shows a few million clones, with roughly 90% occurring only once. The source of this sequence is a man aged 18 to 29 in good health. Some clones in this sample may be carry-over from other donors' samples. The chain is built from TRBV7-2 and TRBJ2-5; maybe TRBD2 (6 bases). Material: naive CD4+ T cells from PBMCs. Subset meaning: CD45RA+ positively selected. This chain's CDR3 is CASSQMGGSFQETQYF. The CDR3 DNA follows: TGTGCCAGCAGCCAGATGGGAGGCTCATTCCAAGAGACCCAGTACTTC.